This TCR beta chain was sequenced during a study of T-cell reconstitution after alpha-beta-depleted transplantation in children. At least ten counts were recorded for this clonotype. What it binds is not known. As it was prepared, the TCRbeta library received unique molecular identifiers. Via MiXCR, TCRdb re-called the PCR reads, giving one row per CDR3 protein. The sample has about 110,000 distinct CDR3 sequences, approximately 6.6% seen once. Overall study findings and caveats: For some patients, TCRbeta diversity was high at day 60 because of recipient T cells and thymic progenitors that survived. Roughly two months post-transplant, alpha-beta T cells reportedly originated from several hundred graft clones that had expanded. T-cell numbers and diversity, one year after transplant, stemmed largely from T cells that were newly produced.

Between the trimmed V and J ends, which lost 1 base and 2 bases, there was a span of 18 bases. The CDR3 spans 17 residues. Sequenced material: PBMCs, mostly from graft donor cells, taken 360 days after TCRalphabeta/CD19-depleted stem cell transplant. This sequence joins TRBV12-3 or TRBV12-4 and TRBJ2-7; TRBD2 might be the D (6 bases). This clonotype was sampled from a male patient between 2 and 10 years old who had a stem cell transplant for acute lymphoblastic leukemia, so the T cells may come from the graft donor. Here the CDR3 DNA reads TGTGCCAGCAGTTTAGTAGTCGGGGGTAGCCCGGCCTACGAGCAGTACTTC. Protein product: CASSLVVGGSPAYEQYF.